These 15 T cell receptor beta chains originate from one sample sequenced in a study of T cell responses to AZD1222 COVID-19 vaccine. Method: immunoSEQ multiplex PCR; TCRdb's copy keeps in-frame clones and lacks some. The sample has 100,000 to 150,000 clones; about 90% are singletons. The sequences come from peripheral blood, collected on day 0 of AZD1222 vaccination. These receptors were taken from an adult in good health.

The chain carries TRBV19 and TRBJ1-5; the D is unclear. The germline V gene encodes CDR1 LNHDA and CDR2 SQIVND (reference sequence). This CDR3 spans 16 amino acids. Trimming cost V 7 bases and J 1 base, with 17 bases left between them. CDR3 protein: CASNPSGVGSNQPQHF. CDR3 DNA: TGTGCCAGTAATCCAAGCGGGGTTGGGAGCAATCAGCCCCAGCATTTT.

The chain joins TRBV25-1 to TRBJ2-2; D might be TRBD1 (6 bases). Germline V gene lookup returns CDR1 MGHDK and CDR2 SYGVNS. CDR3 length equals 13 residues. V was trimmed by 7 bases and J by 4 bases, leaving 10 bases between them. This chain's CDR3 is CASKTGTTGELFF. The CDR3 DNA reads TGTGCCAGCAAAACAGGGACCACCGGGGAGCTGTTTTTT.

This chain connects TRBV2 to TRBJ2-3; D is perhaps TRBD2 (5 bases). The germline gives CDR1 SNHLY, CDR2 FYNNEI. Trimming left V 6 bases short and J 2 bases short, with 12 bases between. CDR3 length equals 14 residues. CDR3 in DNA: TGTGCCAGCAGGCGGGTTTGGAACACAGATACGCAGTATTTT. Amino acid sequence: CASRRVWNTDTQYF.

The chain uses TRBV11-3 and TRBJ1-6, with a tentative D call TRBD1 (5 bases). Germline CDR1 and CDR2: SGHNT and YENEEA. This CDR3 has 14 residues. The V and J ends lost 1 base and 8 bases respectively, with 9 bases between them. CDR3 sequence (DNA): TGTGCCAGCAGCTTAGGAGGGGTGCATTCACCCCTCCACTTT. It codes for CASSLGGVHSPLHF. The variable domain in full, with the rest retrieved from reference TRBV11-3 and TRBJ1-6, is EAGVVQSPRYKIIEKKQPVAFWCNPISGHNTLYWYLQNLGQGPELLIRYENEEAVDDSQLPKDRFSAERLKGVDSTLKIQPAELGDSAVYLCASSLGGVHSPLHFGNGTRLTVT.

This rearrangement joins TRBV3-1 (or the pseudogene TRBV3-2) to TRBJ1-4; 11 nucleotides align to TRBD1. Germline V gene sequence: CDR1 LGHDT, CDR2 YNNKEL (reference sequence). The CDR3 is 14 amino acids. Germline trimming cut 4 bases from V and 13 bases from J; bases unmatched to any gene: 8. CDR3 residues: CASSPGQGVRGLFF. CDR3 coding DNA: TGTGCCAGCAGCCCGGGACAGGGGGTGAGGGGACTGTTTTTT.

The rearrangement links TRBV19 to TRBJ2-1; TRBD2 is a possible D gene (6 bases). Trimming removed 5 bases at V and 1 base at J, with 15 bases between. Germline V gives CDR1 LNHDA, CDR2 SQIVND (reference sequence). CDR3 length equals 16 residues. Here the CDR3 DNA reads TGTGCCAGTAGTCGGGACGGGAGAGTGTCCTACAATGAGCAGTTCTTC. Amino acid sequence: CASSRDGRVSYNEQFF.

This clone came up a few times. The J gene is TRBJ2-1, the V gene TRBV7-8; D possibly uses TRBD1 or TRBD2 (5 bases each). V was cut by 3 bases and J by 4 bases, with 16 bases left in between. Germline CDR1 SGHVS, CDR2 FQNEAQ. CDR3 length: 16 amino acids. The CDR3 DNA is TGTGCCAGCAGCTTCGGGGACCCGTTACTATACAATGAGCAGTTCTTC. As protein: CASSFGDPLLYNEQFF.

This chain connects TRBV7-8 to TRBJ1-1, with 7 bases that match TRBD1. V was clipped by 1 base and J by 6 bases; unmatched bases: 8. Germline CDR1 and CDR2: SGHVS and FQNEAQ. The length of the CDR3 is 15 residues. The CDR3 sequence is CASSLVQGIPAEAFF. The CDR3 coding sequence is TGTGCCAGCAGCTTAGTACAGGGGATCCCCGCTGAAGCTTTCTTT.

The CDR3 spells CASSLTGVETQYF. DNA of the CDR3: TGTGCCAGCAGCTTGACAGGGGTAGAGACCCAGTACTTC. V gene TRBV7-2 combines with J gene TRBJ2-5; 8 nucleotides align to TRBD1. Germline V CDR1 and CDR2: SGHTA, FQGNSA. The CDR3 consists of 13 residues. V trimming: 3 bases; J trimming: 4 bases; junction bases outside the gene matches: 1.

This chain links TRBV12-3 or TRBV12-4 with TRBJ1-3; D not certain. The CDR3 consists of 12 residues. V dropped 7 bases and J dropped 4 bases, with 8 bases sitting between them. The CDR3 protein is CASTGRGNTIYF. The DNA for the CDR3 is TGTGCCAGCACCGGACGGGGAAACACCATATATTTT.

This chain connects TRBV28 to TRBJ1-6; D unresolved. Germline V CDR1 and CDR2: MDHEN, SYDVKM. V lost 6 bases to trimming and J lost 4 bases, with 22 bases between them. This CDR3 is 18 amino acids long. In nucleotides, the CDR3 is TGTGCCAGCAGGACAAGGGCAACTGGAGGTCAATATAATTCACCCCTCCACTTT. This codes for CASRTRATGGQYNSPLHF. Full variable domain (outside the CDR3, taken from reference TRBV28 and TRBJ1-6): DVKVTQSSRYLVKRTGEKVFLECVQDMDHENMFWYRQDPGLGLRLIYFSYDVKMKEKGDIPEGYSVSREKKERFSLILESASTNQTSMYLCASRTRATGGQYNSPLHFGNGTRLTVT.

The rearrangement uses TRBV11-2 and TRBJ1-5; D is unclear. There are 14 residues in the CDR3. Germline V gene sequence: CDR1 SGHAT, CDR2 FQNNGV. V was shortened by 5 bases and J by 4 bases, with 12 bases between the two germline ends. This CDR3 reads CASSLGRLNQPQHF. The CDR3 nucleotides are TGTGCCAGCAGCCTGGGCAGGCTAAATCAGCCCCAGCATTTT.

V usage is TRBV5-1 and J usage is TRBJ2-3; TRBD2 matches at 16 bases. The CDR3 runs to 17 residues. Looked up from germline, CDR1 is SGHRS and CDR2 is YFSETQ. V shed 4 bases and J 5 bases; nucleotides not matched to a gene: 7. Here the CDR3 reads CASSPGLAGGFVDTQYF. Written as DNA, the CDR3 is TGCGCCAGCAGCCCGGGACTAGCGGGGGGGTTCGTAGATACGCAGTATTTT.

The CDR3 nucleotides are TGTGCCAGCAGCTTAGCTGGGGAGCAGTTCTTC. This translates into CASSLAGEQFF. The chain joins TRBV7-2 to TRBJ2-1; no clear D. The CDR3 covers 11 residues. Germline assignment: CDR1 SGHTA and CDR2 FQGNSA. The ends were cut back, 0 bases at V and 10 bases at J, with 4 bases in the middle. Complete variable domain (other parts from reference TRBV7-2 and TRBJ2-1): GAGVSQSPSNKVTEKGKDVELRCDPISGHTALYWYRQSLGQGLEFLIYFQGNSAPDKSGLPSDRFSAERTGGSVSTLTIQRTQQEDSAVYLCASSLAGEQFFGPGTRLTVL.

The V call is TRBV29-1, the J call TRBJ2-3; TRBD2 matches 8 bases. Germline CDR1 is SQVTM and CDR2 is ANQGSEA. The CDR3 has 13 residues. CDR3 protein: CSTRAGGTDTQYF. The DNA for the CDR3 is TGCAGTACCAGAGCGGGGGGCACAGATACGCAGTATTTT.